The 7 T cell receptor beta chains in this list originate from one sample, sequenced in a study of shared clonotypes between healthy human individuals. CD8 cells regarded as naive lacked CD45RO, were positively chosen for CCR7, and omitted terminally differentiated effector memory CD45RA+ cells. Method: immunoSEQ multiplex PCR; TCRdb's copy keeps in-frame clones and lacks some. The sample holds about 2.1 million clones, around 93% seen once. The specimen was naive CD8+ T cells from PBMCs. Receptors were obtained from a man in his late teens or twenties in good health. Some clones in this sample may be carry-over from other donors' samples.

The CDR3 DNA reads TGTGCCAGCAGGAGGGGGCGAGTAGCGGATAATAGAGGAGATACGCAGTATTTT. Its translation: CASRRGRVADNRGDTQYF. The chain joins TRBV2 to TRBJ2-3, with TRBD1 as a possible D gene (7 bases). V gave up 6 bases and J gave up 5 bases, with 27 bases separating them. Germline assignment: CDR1 SNHLY and CDR2 FYNNEI. The CDR3 has 18 amino acids.

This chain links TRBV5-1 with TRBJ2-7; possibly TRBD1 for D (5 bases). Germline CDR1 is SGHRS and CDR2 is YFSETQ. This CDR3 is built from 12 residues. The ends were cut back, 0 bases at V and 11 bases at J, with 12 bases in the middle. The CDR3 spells CASSLEQTEKYF. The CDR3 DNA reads TGCGCCAGCAGCTTGGAGCAGACAGAAAAGTACTTC. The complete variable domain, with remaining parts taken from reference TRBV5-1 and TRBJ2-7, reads KAGVTQTPRYLIKTRGQQVTLSCSPISGHRSVSWYQQTPGQGLQFLFEYFSETQRNKGNFPGRFSGRQFSNSRSEMNVSTLELGDSALYLCASSLEQTEKYFGPGTRLTVT.

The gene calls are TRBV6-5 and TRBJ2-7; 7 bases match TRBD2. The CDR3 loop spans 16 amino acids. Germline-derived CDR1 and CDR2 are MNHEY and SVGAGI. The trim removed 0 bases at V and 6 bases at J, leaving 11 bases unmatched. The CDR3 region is CASSYSQGGSWTEQYF. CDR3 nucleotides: TGTGCCAGCAGTTACTCGCAGGGAGGGAGTTGGACCGAGCAGTACTTC.

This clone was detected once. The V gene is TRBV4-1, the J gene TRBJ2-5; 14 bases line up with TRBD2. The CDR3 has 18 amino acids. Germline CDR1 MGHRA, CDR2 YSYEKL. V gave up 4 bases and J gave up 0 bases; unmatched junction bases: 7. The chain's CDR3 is CASSPGLAGGIHQETQYF. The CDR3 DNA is TGCGCCAGCAGCCCAGGACTAGCGGGAGGAATACACCAAGAGACCCAGTACTTC.

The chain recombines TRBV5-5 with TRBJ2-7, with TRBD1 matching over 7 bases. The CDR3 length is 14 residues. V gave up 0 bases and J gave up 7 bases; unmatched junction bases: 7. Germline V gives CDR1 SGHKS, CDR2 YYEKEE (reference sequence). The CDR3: CASSLGDSAGEQYF. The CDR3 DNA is TGTGCCAGCAGCTTGGGGGACAGCGCTGGAGAGCAGTACTTC.

The DNA for the CDR3 is TGTGCCAGCAGACGTTGGCCGGGACAGGGGGCTTTGGAGCAGTTCTTC. It translates to CASRRWPGQGALEQFF. The chain carries TRBV27 and TRBJ2-1; 12 nucleotides match TRBD1. The CDR3 is 16 residues long. After removal of 6 bases from V and 10 bases from J, the junction contained 13 bases not matched to a gene. Germline assignment: CDR1 MNHEY and CDR2 SMNVEV (reference sequence).

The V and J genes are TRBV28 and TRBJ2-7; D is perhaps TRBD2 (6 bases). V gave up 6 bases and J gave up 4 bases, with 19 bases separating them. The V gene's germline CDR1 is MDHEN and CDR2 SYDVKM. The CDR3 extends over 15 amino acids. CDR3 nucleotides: TGTGCCAGCAGATCAATAGCGGCCTCGAGTTACGAGCAGTACTTC. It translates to CASRSIAASSYEQYF. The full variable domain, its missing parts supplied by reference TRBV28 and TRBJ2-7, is DVKVTQSSRYLVKRTGEKVFLECVQDMDHENMFWYRQDPGLGLRLIYFSYDVKMKEKGDIPEGYSVSREKKERFSLILESASTNQTSMYLCASRSIAASSYEQYFGPGTRLTVT.